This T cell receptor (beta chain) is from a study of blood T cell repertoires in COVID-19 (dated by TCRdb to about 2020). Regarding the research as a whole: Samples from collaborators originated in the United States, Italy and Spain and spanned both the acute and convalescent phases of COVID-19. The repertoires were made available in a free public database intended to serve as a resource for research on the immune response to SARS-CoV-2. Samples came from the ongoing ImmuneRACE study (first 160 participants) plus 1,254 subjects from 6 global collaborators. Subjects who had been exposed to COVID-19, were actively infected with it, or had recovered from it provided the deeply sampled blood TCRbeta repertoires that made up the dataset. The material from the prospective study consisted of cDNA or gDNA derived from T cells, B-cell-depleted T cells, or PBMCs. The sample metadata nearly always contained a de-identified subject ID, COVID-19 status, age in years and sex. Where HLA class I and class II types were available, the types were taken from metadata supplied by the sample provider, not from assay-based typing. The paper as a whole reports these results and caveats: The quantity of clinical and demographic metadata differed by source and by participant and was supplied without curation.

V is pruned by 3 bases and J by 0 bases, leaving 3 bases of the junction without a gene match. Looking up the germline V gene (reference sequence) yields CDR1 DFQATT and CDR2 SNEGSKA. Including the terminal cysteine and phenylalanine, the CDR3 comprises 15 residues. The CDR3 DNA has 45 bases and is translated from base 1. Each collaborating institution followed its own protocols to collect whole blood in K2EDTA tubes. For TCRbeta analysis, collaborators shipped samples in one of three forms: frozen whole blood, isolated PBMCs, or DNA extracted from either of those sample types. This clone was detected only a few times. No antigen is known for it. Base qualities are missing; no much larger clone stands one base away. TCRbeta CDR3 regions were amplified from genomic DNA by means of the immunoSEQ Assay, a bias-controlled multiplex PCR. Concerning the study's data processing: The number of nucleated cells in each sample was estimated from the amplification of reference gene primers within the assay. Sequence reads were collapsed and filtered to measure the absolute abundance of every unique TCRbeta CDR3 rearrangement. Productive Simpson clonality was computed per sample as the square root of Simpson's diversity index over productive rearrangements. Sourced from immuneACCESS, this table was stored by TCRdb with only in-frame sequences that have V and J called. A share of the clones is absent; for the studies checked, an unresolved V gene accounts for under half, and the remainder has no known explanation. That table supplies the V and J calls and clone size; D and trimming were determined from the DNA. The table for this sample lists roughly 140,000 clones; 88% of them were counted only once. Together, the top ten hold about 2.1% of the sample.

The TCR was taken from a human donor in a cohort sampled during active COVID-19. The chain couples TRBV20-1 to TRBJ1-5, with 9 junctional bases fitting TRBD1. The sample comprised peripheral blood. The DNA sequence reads TGCAGTGCTAGTTGGGACAGGGATAGCAATCAGCCCCAGCATTTT. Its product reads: CSASWDRDSNQPQHF.